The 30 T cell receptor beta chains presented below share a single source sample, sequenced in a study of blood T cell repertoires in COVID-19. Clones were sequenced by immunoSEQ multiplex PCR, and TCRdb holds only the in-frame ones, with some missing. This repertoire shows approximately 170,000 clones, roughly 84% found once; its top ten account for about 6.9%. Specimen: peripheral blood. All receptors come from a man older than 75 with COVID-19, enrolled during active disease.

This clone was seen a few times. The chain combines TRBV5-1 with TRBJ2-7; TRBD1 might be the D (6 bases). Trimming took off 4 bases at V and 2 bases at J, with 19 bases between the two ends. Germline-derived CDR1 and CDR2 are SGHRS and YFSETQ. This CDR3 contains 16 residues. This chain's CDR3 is CASSKGDNPGTYEQYF. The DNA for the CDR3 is TGCGCCAGCAGCAAGGGGGACAACCCGGGGACCTACGAGCAGTACTTC. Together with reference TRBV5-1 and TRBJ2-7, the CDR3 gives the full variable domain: KAGVTQTPRYLIKTRGQQVTLSCSPISGHRSVSWYQQTPGQGLQFLFEYFSETQRNKGNFPGRFSGRQFSNSRSEMNVSTLELGDSALYLCASSKGDNPGTYEQYFGPGTRLTVT.

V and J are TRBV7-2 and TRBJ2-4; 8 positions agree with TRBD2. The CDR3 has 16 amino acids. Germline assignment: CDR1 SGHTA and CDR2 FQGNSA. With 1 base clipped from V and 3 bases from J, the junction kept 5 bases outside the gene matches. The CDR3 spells CASSLEGRGVKNIQYF. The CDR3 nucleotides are TGTGCCAGCAGCTTAGAAGGGCGGGGGGTCAAAAACATTCAGTACTTC.

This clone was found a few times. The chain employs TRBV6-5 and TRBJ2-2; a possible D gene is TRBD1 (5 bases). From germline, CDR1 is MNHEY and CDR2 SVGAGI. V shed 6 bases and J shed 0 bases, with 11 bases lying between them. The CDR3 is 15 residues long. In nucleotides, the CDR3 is TGTGCCAGCAGCCAGGGCCGCGCGAACACCGGGGAGCTGTTTTTT. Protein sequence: CASSQGRANTGELFF.

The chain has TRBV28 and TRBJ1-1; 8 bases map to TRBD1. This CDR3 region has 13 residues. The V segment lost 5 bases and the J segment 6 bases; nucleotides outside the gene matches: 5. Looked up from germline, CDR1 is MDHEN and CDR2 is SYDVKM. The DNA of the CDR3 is TGTGCCAGCAGTCCACAGGACAGGGCTGAAGCTTTCTTT. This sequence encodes CASSPQDRAEAFF.

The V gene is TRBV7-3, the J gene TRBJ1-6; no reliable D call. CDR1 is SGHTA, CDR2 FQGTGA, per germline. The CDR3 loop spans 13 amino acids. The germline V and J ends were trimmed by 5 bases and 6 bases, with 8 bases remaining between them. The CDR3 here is CASSLSINSPLHF. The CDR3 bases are TGTGCCAGCAGCCTATCGATTAATTCACCCCTCCACTTT.

The CDR3 sequence: CASSYEATGAFF. The DNA of the CDR3 is TGTGCCAGCAGCTATGAAGCCACCGGGGCTTTCTTT. The rearrangement joins TRBV5-4 to TRBJ1-1, with unresolved D. Germline V gene sequence: CDR1 SGHNT, CDR2 YYREEE (reference sequence). V gave up 3 bases and J gave up 11 bases, with 14 bases separating them. The CDR3 totals 12 residues.

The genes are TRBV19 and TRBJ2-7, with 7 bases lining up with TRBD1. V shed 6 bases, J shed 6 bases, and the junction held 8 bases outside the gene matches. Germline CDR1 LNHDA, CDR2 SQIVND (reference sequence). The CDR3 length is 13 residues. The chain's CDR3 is CASSGDRAREQYF. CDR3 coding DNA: TGTGCCAGTAGCGGCGACAGGGCTCGCGAGCAGTACTTC.

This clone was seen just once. The CDR3 here is CASSVEGLRTEAFF. The CDR3 DNA sequence: TGTGCCAGCAGCGTAGAGGGACTCAGGACTGAAGCTTTCTTT. V is TRBV9 and J is TRBJ1-1, with D tentatively TRBD1 (5 bases). With 0 bases removed from V and 5 bases from J, the gap between germline ends came to 11 bases. This CDR3 has 14 residues. Germline values: CDR1 SGDLS, CDR2 YYNGEE.

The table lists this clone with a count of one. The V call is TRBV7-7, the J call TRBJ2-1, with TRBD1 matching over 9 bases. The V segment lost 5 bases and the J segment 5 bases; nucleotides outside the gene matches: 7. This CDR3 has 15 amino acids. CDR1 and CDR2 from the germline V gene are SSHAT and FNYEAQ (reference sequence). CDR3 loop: CASSPRTGVNNEQFF. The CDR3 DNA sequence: TGTGCCAGCAGCCCTCGGACAGGGGTCAACAATGAGCAGTTCTTC.

DNA of the CDR3: TGTGCCAGTAGTATCGGACAGGGGGCGTTCTATGGCTACACCTTC. Residues: CASSIGQGAFYGYTF. J is TRBJ1-2 and V is TRBV19; 11 bases are shared with TRBD1. The J segment lost 4 bases and the V segment lost 3 bases, leaving 4 bases of the junction unmatched. CDR3 length: 15 residues. Per germline, CDR1 LNHDA and CDR2 SQIVND (reference sequence).

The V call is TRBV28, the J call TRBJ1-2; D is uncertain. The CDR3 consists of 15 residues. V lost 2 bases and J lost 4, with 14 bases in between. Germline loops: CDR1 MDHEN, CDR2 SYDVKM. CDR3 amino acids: CASSLGGRKSYGYTF. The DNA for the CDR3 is TGTGCCAGCAGTTTAGGAGGACGGAAATCCTATGGCTACACCTTC.

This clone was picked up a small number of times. The CDR3 loop reads CASSLVVTGATYEQYF. The DNA for the CDR3 is TGTGCCAGCAGCTTAGTTGTAACAGGAGCGACCTACGAGCAGTACTTC. The J gene is TRBJ2-7, the V gene TRBV7-2; D is possibly TRBD1 (5 bases). CDR1 is SGHTA, CDR2 FQGNSA, per germline. This CDR3 is built from 16 residues. Trimming cost V 1 base and J 2 bases, with 15 bases left between them.

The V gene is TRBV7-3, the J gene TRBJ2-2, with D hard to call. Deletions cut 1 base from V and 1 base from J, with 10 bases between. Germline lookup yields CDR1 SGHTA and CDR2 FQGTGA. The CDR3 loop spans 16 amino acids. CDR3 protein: CASSLNSPGNTGELFF. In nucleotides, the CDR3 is TGTGCCAGCAGCTTAAATTCTCCAGGGAACACCGGGGAGCTGTTTTTT.

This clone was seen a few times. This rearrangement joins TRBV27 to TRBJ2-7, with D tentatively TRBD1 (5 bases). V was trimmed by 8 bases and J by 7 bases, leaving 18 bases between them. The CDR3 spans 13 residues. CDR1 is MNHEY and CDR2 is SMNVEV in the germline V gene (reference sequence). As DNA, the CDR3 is TGTGCCAGCTCGTTCGGCAGGGCAATGGAGCAGTACTTC. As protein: CASSFGRAMEQYF.

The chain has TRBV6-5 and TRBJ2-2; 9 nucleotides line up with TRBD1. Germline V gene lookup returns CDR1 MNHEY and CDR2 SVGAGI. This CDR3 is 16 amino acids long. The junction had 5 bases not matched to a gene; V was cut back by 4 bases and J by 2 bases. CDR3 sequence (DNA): TGTGCCAGCAGTTGGCGGACAGGGGTAAACACCGGGGAGCTGTTTTTT. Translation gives CASSWRTGVNTGELFF.

Written as DNA, the CDR3 is TGCGCCAGCAGTTCTCGTATCGGGACAGGGGATGAAAAACTGTTTTTT. Translated: CASSSRIGTGDEKLFF. The chain carries TRBV5-1 and TRBJ1-4; 10 bases match TRBD1. Per germline, CDR1 SGHRS and CDR2 YFSETQ. The CDR3 has 16 residues. V trimming: 5 bases; J trimming: 6 bases; junction bases outside the gene matches: 10.

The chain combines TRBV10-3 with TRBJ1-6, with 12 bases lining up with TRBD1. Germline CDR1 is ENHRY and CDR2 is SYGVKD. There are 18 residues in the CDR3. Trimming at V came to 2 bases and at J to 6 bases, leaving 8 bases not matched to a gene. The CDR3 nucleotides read TGTGCCATCAGTGAGGCGACCGGGACAGGGGGCTTTAATTCACCCCTCCACTTT. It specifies CAISEATGTGGFNSPLHF.

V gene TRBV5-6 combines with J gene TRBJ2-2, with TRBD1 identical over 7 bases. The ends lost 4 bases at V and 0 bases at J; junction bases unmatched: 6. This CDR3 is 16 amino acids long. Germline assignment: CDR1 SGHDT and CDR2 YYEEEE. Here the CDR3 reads CASSPDGTANTGELFF. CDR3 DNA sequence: TGTGCCAGCAGCCCGGACGGGACAGCGAACACCGGGGAGCTGTTTTTT. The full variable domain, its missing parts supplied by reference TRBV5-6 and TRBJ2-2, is DAGVTQSPTHLIKTRGQQVTLRCSPKSGHDTVSWYQQALGQGPQFIFQYYEEEERQRGNFPDRFSGHQFPNYSSELNVNALLLGDSALYLCASSPDGTANTGELFFGEGSRLTVL.

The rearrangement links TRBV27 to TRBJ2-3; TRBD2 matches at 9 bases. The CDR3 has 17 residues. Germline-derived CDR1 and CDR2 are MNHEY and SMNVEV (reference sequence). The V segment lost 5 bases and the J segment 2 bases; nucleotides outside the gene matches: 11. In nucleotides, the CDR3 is TGTGCCAGCAGTCTGAACGTAGCGGGGGCGAACACAGATACGCAGTATTTT. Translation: CASSLNVAGANTDTQYF.

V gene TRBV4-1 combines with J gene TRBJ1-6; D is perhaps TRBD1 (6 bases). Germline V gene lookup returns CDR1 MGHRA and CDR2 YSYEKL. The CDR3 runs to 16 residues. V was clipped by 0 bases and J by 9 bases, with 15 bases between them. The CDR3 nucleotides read TGCGCCAGCAGCCAAGATAACAGGGAGACGGTTTCACCCCTCCACTTT. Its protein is CASSQDNRETVSPLHF.

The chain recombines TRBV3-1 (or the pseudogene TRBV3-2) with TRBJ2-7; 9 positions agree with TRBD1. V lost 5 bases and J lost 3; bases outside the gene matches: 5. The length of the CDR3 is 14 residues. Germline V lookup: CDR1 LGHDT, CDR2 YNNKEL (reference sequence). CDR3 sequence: CASSNRDRDYEQYF. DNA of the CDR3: TGTGCCAGCAGCAACCGGGACAGGGACTACGAGCAGTACTTC.

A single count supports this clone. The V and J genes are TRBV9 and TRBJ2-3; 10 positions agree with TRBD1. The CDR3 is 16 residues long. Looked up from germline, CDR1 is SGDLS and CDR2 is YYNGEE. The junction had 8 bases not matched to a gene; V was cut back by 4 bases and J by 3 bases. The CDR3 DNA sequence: TGTGCCAGCAGCTCCGCCTTGGGACAGGGGACAGATACGCAGTATTTT. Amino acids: CASSSALGQGTDTQYF.

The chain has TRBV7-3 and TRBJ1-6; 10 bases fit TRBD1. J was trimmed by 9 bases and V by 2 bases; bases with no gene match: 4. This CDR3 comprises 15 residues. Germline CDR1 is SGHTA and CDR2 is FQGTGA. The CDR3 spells CASSLLDRGRSPLHF. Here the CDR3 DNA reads TGTGCCAGCAGCTTACTCGACAGGGGGCGTTCACCCCTCCACTTT.

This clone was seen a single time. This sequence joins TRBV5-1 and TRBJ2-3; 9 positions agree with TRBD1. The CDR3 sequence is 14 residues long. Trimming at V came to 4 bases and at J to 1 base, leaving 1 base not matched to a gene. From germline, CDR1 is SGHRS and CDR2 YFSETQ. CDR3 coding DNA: TGCGCCAGCAGCACAGGGGGCGGCACAGATACGCAGTATTTT. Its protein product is CASSTGGGTDTQYF.

CDR3 DNA: TGTGCCAGCAGTGAAGGTGGGGGGGCCTATAATAGCGTGCAGTACTTC. Protein product: CASSEGGGAYNSVQYF. The rearrangement uses TRBV2 and TRBJ2-7, with a weak D call TRBD2 (7 bases). Germline V gene data show CDR1 as SNHLY and CDR2 as FYNNEI. The CDR3 spans 16 residues. The V end lost 1 base, the J end lost 9 bases, and 22 bases lay between the germline ends.

This CDR3 is CASSDLGTGYGYTF. The CDR3 nucleotides read TGTGCCAGCAGTGACCTCGGGACAGGCTATGGCTACACCTTC. This chain uses TRBV25-1 with TRBJ1-2, with 8 positions matching TRBD1. Germline CDR1 is MGHDK and CDR2 is SYGVNS. The ends lost 3 bases at V and 4 bases at J; junction bases unmatched: 4. The CDR3 has 14 amino acids.

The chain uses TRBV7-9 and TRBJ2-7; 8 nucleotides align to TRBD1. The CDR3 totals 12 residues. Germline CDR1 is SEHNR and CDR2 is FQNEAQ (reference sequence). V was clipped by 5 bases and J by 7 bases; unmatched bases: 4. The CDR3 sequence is CASSRQGFEQYF. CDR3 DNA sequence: TGTGCCAGCAGCCGACAGGGGTTTGAGCAGTACTTC. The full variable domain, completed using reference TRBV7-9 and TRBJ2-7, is DTGVSQNPRHKITKRGQNVTFRCDPISEHNRLYWYRQTLGQGPEFLTYFQNEAQLEKSRLLSDRFSAERPKGSFSTLEIQRTEQGDSAMYLCASSRQGFEQYFGPGTRLTVT.

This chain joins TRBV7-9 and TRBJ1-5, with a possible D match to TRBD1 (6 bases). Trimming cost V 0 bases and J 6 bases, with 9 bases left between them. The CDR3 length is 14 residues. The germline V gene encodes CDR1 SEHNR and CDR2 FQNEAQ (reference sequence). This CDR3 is CASSLAGGPQPQHF. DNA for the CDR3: TGTGCCAGCAGCTTAGCGGGGGGGCCTCAGCCCCAGCATTTT.

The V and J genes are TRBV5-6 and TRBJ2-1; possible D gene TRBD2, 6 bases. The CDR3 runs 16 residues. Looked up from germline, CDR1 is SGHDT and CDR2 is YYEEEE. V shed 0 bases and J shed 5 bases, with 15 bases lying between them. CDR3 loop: CASSLVAGRLHNEQFF. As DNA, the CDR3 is TGTGCCAGCAGCTTGGTGGCGGGGCGCCTCCACAATGAGCAGTTCTTC. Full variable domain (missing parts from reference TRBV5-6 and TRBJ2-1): DAGVTQSPTHLIKTRGQQVTLRCSPKSGHDTVSWYQQALGQGPQFIFQYYEEEERQRGNFPDRFSGHQFPNYSSELNVNALLLGDSALYLCASSLVAGRLHNEQFFGPGTRLTVL.

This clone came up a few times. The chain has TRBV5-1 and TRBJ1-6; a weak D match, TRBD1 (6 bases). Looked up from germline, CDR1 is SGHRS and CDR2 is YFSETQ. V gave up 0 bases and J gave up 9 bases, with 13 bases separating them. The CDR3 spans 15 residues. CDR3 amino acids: CASSLDGGGGSPLHF. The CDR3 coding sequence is TGCGCCAGCAGCTTGGACGGGGGGGGCGGTTCACCCCTCCACTTT.